This TCR beta chain was identified in a study of shared clonotypes between healthy human individuals (TCRdb year 2020). Study-level background: The cohort included three men and a couple of women between 18 and 49 years of age. Each donor's leukapheresis produced roughly between roughly 0.85 and 10 billion PBMCs. The study deeply sequenced blood TCR repertoires of five healthy adults to estimate repertoire size and the extent of clonotype sharing between individuals. Libraries were prepared and TCR repertoires were sequenced by different laboratories using diverse techniques, in order to increase sequencing depth and limit assay-specific biases. Broader findings and caveats from the paper: Sampling was limited to blood, and TCR repertoires in tissue likely differ from TCR repertoires in blood. Pairwise subsampling indicated that sequencing depth was expected to affect the degree of clonotype sharing among donors. Because the study included only a small number of donors, the genetic and exposure-history diversity represented was limited.

On this clone: The antigen it recognizes is unknown. No quality values exist for individual bases; no much larger clone is one base distant.

Taken from the germline V gene, the CDR1 and CDR2 loops are SNHLY and FYNNEI. The CDR3, cysteine through phenylalanine, is 16 amino acids long. Only the CDR3 portion is preserved as DNA: 48 bases, with reading frame beginning at the first base. Relative to germline, V is 5 bases shorter and J is 2 bases shorter, with 15 bases between their ends. TCR CDR3 regions were amplified from genomic DNA by multiplex PCR using the deep immunoSEQ assay. For each cell subset, the extracted genomic DNA was distributed evenly across all wells of several immunoSEQ 96-well plates, and each plate served as one replicate. For unsorted PBMC, each replicate PCR was loaded with roughly 330 ng genomic DNA, equivalent to about 30,000 T cell genomes. Genomic DNA from unsorted PBMC was sequenced over ten immunoSEQ deep assay plates. The purified libraries were quantified using a Qubit 3.0 fluorometer, sized with a Bioanalyzer 2100, and then quantified again using the KAPA Library Quantification kit. A separate single-read 150-cycle Illumina NextSeq 550 flow cell was used to sequence each immunoSEQ 96-well plate. The original methods were these. Because the immunoSEQ output included only junctional sequences and no quality scores, the filtering could not be the same as the filtering used for full-length reads. To assign V/J genes and CDR3, sequences were annotated against IMGT germline references using PyIR, a Python wrapper for IgBLAST v1.9. Any read was removed if the V/J assignment was weak (E-value above 1e-6), the CDR3 was missing, or the read contained stop codons, out-of-frame junctions, or ambiguous translated residues. A V3J clonotype was defined by an identical inferred V gene, J gene, and CDR3 amino acid sequence. Percentage overlap between repertoires was computed as shared unique clonotypes divided by the size of the smaller repertoire. Richness of each repertoire was evaluated using RTK rarefaction, the Chao1 estimator, and Recon v2.1 estimates of unobserved clonotypes. The table comes from immuneACCESS by way of TCRdb, which keeps in-frame sequences with V and J called. Part of the clones is missing from these tables; in studies checked, under half for an unresolved V gene and the rest for unknown reasons. Clone size and the V and J calls come from that table; the DNA yielded D and trimming. The sample includes 450,000 to 500,000 clones, with 60% to 85% observed a single time. Approximately 13% of the sample rests with the top ten.

Donors were healthy HIV-negative adults with no recently reported acute infections or vaccinations. Every donor was a Caucasian adult residing in Nashville, Tennessee, USA. For unsorted samples, approximately 84 million PBMCs were counted, and genomic DNA was extracted using the QIAamp DNA Blood Mini kit. Blood was obtained by leukapheresis, after which PBMCs were separated by Ficoll-Histopaque density gradient centrifugation and cryopreserved in liquid nitrogen vapor phase. This clonotype was sampled from a woman in her 40s in good health. Some clones in this sample may be carry-over from other donors' samples. The chain couples TRBV2 to TRBJ2-2, with no confidently assigned D gene. The sample comprised PBMCs. The sequence in DNA is TGTGCCAGCAGTCAGTTGACACCGAGTAACACCGGGGAGCTGTTTTTT. The translation is CASSQLTPSNTGELFF.